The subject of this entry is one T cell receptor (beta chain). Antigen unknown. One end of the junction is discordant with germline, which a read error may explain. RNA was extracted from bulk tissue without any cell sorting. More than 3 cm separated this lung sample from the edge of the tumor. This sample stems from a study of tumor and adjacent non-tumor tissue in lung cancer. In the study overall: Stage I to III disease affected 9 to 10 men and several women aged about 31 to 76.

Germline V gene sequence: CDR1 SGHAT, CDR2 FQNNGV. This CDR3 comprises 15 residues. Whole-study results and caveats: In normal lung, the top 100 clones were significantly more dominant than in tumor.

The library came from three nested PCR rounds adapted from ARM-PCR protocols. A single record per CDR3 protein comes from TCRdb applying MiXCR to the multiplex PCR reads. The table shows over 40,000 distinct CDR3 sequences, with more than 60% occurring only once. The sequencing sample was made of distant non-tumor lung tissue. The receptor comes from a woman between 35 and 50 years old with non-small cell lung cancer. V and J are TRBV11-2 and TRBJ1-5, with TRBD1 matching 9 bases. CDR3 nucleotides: TGTGCCAGCCGCGAAGGGACAGGGTTATATCAGCCCCAGCATTTC. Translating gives CASREGTGLYQPQHF.